Shown below are 7 T cell receptor beta chains from a single sample sequenced in a study of cytomegalovirus exposure and HLA in healthy donors. In the PCR, 60 Vbeta and 13 Jbeta primers were used. Profiled with immunoSEQ multiplex PCR; TCRdb holds only in-frame clones, not every one. The sample shows over 200,000 clones, almost 70% of them seen only once. The sample comprised PBMCs. The source is a man between 35 and 55 years old in good health and CMV-seropositive.

Comments on this clone: Compared with germline, one end of the junction differs, possibly owing to a read error. This rearrangement joins TRBV28 to TRBJ2-5; the match to TRBD1 covers 7 bases. Germline V gene sequence: CDR1 MDHEN, CDR2 SYDVKM. The CDR3 sequence is 14 residues long. The CDR3 coding sequence is TGTGCCAGCAGTTTGGGGACAGCTCTTAAGACACAGTACTTC. Translated, it gives CASSLGTALKTQYF. Looking up the rest from reference TRBV28 and TRBJ2-5 gives the full variable domain: DVKVTQSSRYLVKRTGEKVFLECVQDMDHENMFWYRQDPGLGLRLIYFSYDVKMKEKGDIPEGYSVSREKKERFSLILESASTNQTSMYLCASSLGTALKTQYFGPGTRLLVL.

V and J are TRBV10-3 and TRBJ2-5, with unresolved D. Trimming removed 0 bases at V and 0 bases at J, with 8 bases between. Germline V gene sequence: CDR1 ENHRY, CDR2 SYGVKD. The CDR3 consists of 15 residues. CDR3 region: CAISESFRYQETQYF. The CDR3 DNA sequence: TGTGCCATCAGTGAGTCCTTCCGGTACCAAGAGACCCAGTACTTC.

The chain joins TRBV6-5 to TRBJ1-1, with D possibly matching TRBD1 (5 bases). V lost 5 bases to trimming and J lost 1 base, with 8 bases between them. The V gene's germline CDR1 is MNHEY and CDR2 SVGAGI. The CDR3 covers 13 residues. Here the CDR3 DNA reads TGTGCCAGCAGTCGGAGGGGGAACACTGAAGCTTTCTTT. It codes for CASSRRGNTEAFF.

The chain has TRBV5-1 and TRBJ2-1, with 8 bases fitting TRBD1. There are 16 residues in the CDR3. V was clipped by 0 bases and J by 12 bases; unmatched bases: 14. Germline lookup yields CDR1 SGHRS and CDR2 YFSETQ. CDR3 bases: TGCGCCAGCAGCTTGGATCTCGGACAGGGTGGGTCGAGGCAGTTCTTC. Protein: CASSLDLGQGGSRQFF. Full variable domain (rest looked up from reference TRBV5-1 and TRBJ2-1): KAGVTQTPRYLIKTRGQQVTLSCSPISGHRSVSWYQQTPGQGLQFLFEYFSETQRNKGNFPGRFSGRQFSNSRSEMNVSTLELGDSALYLCASSLDLGQGGSRQFFGPGTRLTVL.

This clone was seen a single time. The V gene is TRBV4-1, the J gene TRBJ1-2; TRBD1 might be the D (5 bases). CDR1 is MGHRA, CDR2 YSYEKL, per germline. V lost 1 base and J 8 bases, leaving 14 bases between the germline ends. CDR3 length: 14 amino acids. This chain's CDR3 is CASSQGWGVTGYTF. The DNA for the CDR3 is TGCGCCAGCAGCCAAGGATGGGGGGTAACCGGCTACACCTTC.

V gene TRBV6-5 combines with J gene TRBJ1-3; D not resolved. V gave up 6 bases and J gave up 2 bases, with 8 bases separating them. Per the germline V gene, CDR1 is MNHEY and CDR2 is SVGAGI. The CDR3 runs 13 residues. The CDR3 reads CASRMAAGNTIYF. The CDR3 DNA is TGTGCCAGCAGGATGGCGGCTGGAAACACCATATATTTT.

The chain has TRBV6-1 and TRBJ1-2; TRBD1 matches at 9 bases. V lost 5 bases to trimming and J lost 7 bases; unmatched junction nucleotides: 11. The germline V gene has CDR1 MNHNS and CDR2 SASEGT. CDR3 length: 15 amino acids. The CDR3 sequence is CASSTSRDRVGGYTF. CDR3 sequence (DNA): TGTGCCAGCAGTACCTCCCGGGACAGGGTCGGTGGCTACACCTTC.